This T cell receptor beta chain was captured in a study of shared clonotypes between healthy human individuals. TCRdb's table, derived via immunoSEQ multiplex PCR, lists solely in-frame clones and lacks some. The sample has roughly 2.5 million clones; around 94% are singletons. The V gene lost 5 bases and the J gene lost 2 bases, with 13 bases spanning the gap. The CDR3 totals 14 residues. Germline V gene sequence: CDR1 SGHTA, CDR2 FQGNSA. Specimen: naive CD4+ T cells sorted from blood. Specified subset: CD45RA+ positively selected. V is TRBV7-2 and J is TRBJ2-7; TRBD1 or TRBD2 may be the D gene (6 bases each). This TCR was recovered from a man between 18 and 29 years old in good health. The CDR3, as DNA: TGTGCCAGCAGCCCCAGAGGGGGGCCCTACGAGCAGTACTTC. Its translation: CASSPRGGPYEQYF. Together with reference TRBV7-2 and TRBJ2-7, the CDR3 gives the full variable domain: GAGVSQSPSNKVTEKGKDVELRCDPISGHTALYWYRQSLGQGLEFLIYFQGNSAPDKSGLPSDRFSAERTGGSVSTLTIQRTQQEDSAVYLCASSPRGGPYEQYFGPGTRLTVT.